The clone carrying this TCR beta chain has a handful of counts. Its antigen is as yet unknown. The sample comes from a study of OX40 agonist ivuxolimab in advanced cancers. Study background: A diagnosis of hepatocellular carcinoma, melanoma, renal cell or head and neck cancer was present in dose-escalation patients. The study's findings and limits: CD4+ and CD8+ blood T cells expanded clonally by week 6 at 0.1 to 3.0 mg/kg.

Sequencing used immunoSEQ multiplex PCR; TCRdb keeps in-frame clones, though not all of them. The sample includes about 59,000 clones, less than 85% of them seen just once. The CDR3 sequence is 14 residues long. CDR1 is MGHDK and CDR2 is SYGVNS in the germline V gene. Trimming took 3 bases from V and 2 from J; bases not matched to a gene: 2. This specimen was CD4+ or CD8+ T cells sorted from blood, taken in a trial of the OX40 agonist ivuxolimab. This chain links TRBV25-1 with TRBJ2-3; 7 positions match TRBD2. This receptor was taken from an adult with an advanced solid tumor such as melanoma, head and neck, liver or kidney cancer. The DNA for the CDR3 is TGTGCCAGCAGTGACCGGGGGGTCACAGATACGCAGTATTTT. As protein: CASSDRGVTDTQYF. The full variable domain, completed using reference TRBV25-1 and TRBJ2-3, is EADIYQTPRYLVIGTGKKITLECSQTMGHDKMYWYQQDPGMELHLIHYSYGVNSTEKGDLSSESTVSRIRTEHFPLTLESARPSHTSQYLCASSDRGVTDTQYFGPGTRLTVL.